This section outlines one T cell receptor beta chain sequence together with its context. This clonotype was picked up a small number of times. There is no known antigen for this receptor. The record has no base qualities; no much larger clone is one base away. The source of the sample is a study of T-cell memory formation after mild COVID-19 (dated by TCRdb to the early 2020s). For the wider study: Most TCR sequence clusters were specific to one of the two donors. In a couple of donors, T-cell clones that expanded and contracted after mild COVID-19 were followed by sequencing TCRalpha and TCRbeta repertoires longitudinally. Two young, previously healthy adult volunteers, one female and one male, were included in the cohort.

Overall study outcomes, separate from this receptor: Some responding clones were detected in pre-infection memory, suggesting pre-existing cross-reactive memory T cells joined the SARS-CoV-2 response. Only a couple of mild cases were covered by the study, and larger cohorts that include severe cases with pre-infection samples were considered necessary. Whether the second-wave clones peaking on day 37 were SARS-CoV-2 specific was not confirmed. From day 15 to 85, contracting clones showed balanced CD4/CD8 phenotypes, whereas a second wave of clones that expanded from day 15 to 37 leaned towards CD4+. Contracting CD4+ clones turned up mainly in the CM and EM memory subsets, whereas EMRA was where CD8+ clones were enriched.

Ficoll-Paque density gradient centrifugation was the method used to isolate PBMCs. Sequencing took place on an Illumina NovaSeq 6000. TCRalpha and TCRbeta cDNA libraries were built by 5'RACE with constant-segment primers, adding sample barcodes and unique molecular identifiers. RNA was extracted from every sample with Trizol reagent. Amplification of the libraries took two PCR steps, and the second step added a second sample barcode plus Illumina TruSeq adapters. Sequencing of the libraries was done on an Illumina NovaSeq, producing 2 x 150 bp paired-end reads. The study's own analysis went as follows. Reads were demultiplexed and collapsed into UMI-guided consensus sequences with migec v1.2.7. With mixcr v2.1.11, UMI consensuses were aligned to TRA and TRB V and J templates and assembled into clonotypes. Clonotypes were classified as expanded or contracted when called significant by both edgeR and NoisET, with noise models trained on biological replicates. For edgeR calls, the thresholds were a false discovery rate-adjusted p below 0.01 and a log2 fold-change of 1. PCA with hierarchical clustering of max-normalized trajectories of the 1000 most abundant clonotypes was used as exploratory dynamics analysis. Separately sequenced CD4+ and CD8+ repertoires were used to assign the CD4 or CD8 phenotype of responding clones. Starting from the raw public reads, TCRdb applied fastp trimming at Q25, assembled clones with MiXCR and retained in-frame beta chains. CDR3 protein sequences are deduplicated, and each keeps its most common genes and DNA. None of the V and J calls come from the authors' own analysis; TCRdb made them. The sample contains approximately 260,000 distinct CDR3 sequences, under 20% of them found a single time. Clones ranked in the top ten supply 22% of the sample.

Per the germline V gene, SGDLS is the CDR1 and YYNGEE is the CDR2. Between the V and J ends, shortened by 5 bases and 0 bases respectively, the junction contains 12 bases. The cysteine opens and the phenylalanine closes a CDR3 of 15 amino acids. CDR3 DNA is the only sequence kept; it has 45 bases, read in frame from the first base. The sample comprised PBMCs or a T cell subset sorted from them (not recorded which). The sequence came from a young man who had mild COVID-19 (a few samples of this study predate the infection). The sample titles of this study are shuffled in the database, so cell type and time point are left out; the donor was told from shared clones. Recombination joined TRBV9 with TRBJ2-1; no D gene is confidently identified. The encoded CDR3 is CASSPAPSSYNEQFF. In nucleotides, the sequence is TGTGCCAGCAGTCCAGCCCCGAGCTCCTACAATGAGCAGTTCTTC.